The clone carrying this T cell receptor (beta chain) was seen at least ten times. This record belongs to a study of regulatory T cells in long-lasting Graves disease. Time point of the sample: newly diagnosed GD, antithyroid drugs for less than 3 months. The TCR library was made from RNA extracted from PBMCs. iRepertoire HTBI primers and Arm-PCR of CDR3 regions built TCR beta libraries. TCRdb processed the multiplex PCR reads anew with MiXCR; each CDR3 protein has one entry. The sample yields approximately 400,000 distinct CDR3 sequences, around 16% seen once. This CDR3 has 16 residues. Germline V lookup: CDR1 LNHNV, CDR2 YYDKDF (reference sequence). Trimming removed 1 base at V and 4 bases at J, with 16 bases between.

The sequence was obtained from a female donor with Graves disease. The V and J genes are TRBV15 and TRBJ1-2; no reliable D call. The sequenced sample was peripheral blood mononuclear cells (PBMCs), obtained at new diagnosis, from a patient treated with antithyroid drugs. CDR3 loop: CATSRVAVSGSYGYTF. CDR3 bases: TGTGCCACCAGCAGAGTAGCAGTGTCGGGTAGCTATGGCTACACCTTC.